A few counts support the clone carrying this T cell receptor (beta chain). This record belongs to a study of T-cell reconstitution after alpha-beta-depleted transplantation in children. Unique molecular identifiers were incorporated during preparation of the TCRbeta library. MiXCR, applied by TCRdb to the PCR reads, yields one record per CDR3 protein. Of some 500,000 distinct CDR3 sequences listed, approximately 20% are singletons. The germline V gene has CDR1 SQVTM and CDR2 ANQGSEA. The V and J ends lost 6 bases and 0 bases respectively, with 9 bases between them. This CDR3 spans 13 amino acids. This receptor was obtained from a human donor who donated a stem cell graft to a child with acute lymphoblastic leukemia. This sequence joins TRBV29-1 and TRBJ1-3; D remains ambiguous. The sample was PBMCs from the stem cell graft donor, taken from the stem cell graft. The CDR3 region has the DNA TGCAGCGTGGCGGGGTTCTCTGGAAACACCATATATTTT. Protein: CSVAGFSGNTIYF.